This T cell receptor (beta chain) was sequenced during a study of monozygotic twins with inflammatory bowel disease. In the case of this clonotype: Antigen unknown.

Using the 5' RACE reads, TCRdb records one entry per CDR3 protein without DNA. The sample has around 190,000 distinct CDR3 sequences. The CDR3 spans 16 residues. From germline, CDR1 is KGHSH and CDR2 LQKENI. General study points: Between concordant and discordant twins, repertoire similarity failed to differ, a result that limited power may explain. Patients with IBD had less TCRbeta diversity (inverse Simpson) than their healthy co-twins.

Whole-blood total RNA was extracted without T cell sorting. The V call is TRBV18, the J call TRBJ1-4; TCRdb selects TRBD1, and the lack of DNA leaves this call unchecked. Input material: blood. The TCR comes from a human donor with ulcerative colitis or Crohn's disease, or a healthy co-twin of an affected twin (not recorded which). CDR3 region: CASSTFSGATNEKLFF.